One sample yielded the 10 T cell receptor beta chains listed below, sequenced in a study of blood T cell repertoires in COVID-19. Repertoires were generated with immunoSEQ multiplex PCR, while TCRdb's copy carries only in-frame clones and drops some. The sample gives 35,000 to 50,000 clones, approximately 90% of which show up once; approximately 5% is in the top ten. Sequences were obtained from peripheral blood. Receptors originate from a human donor in a cohort sampled during active COVID-19.

The rearrangement joins TRBV3-1 (or the pseudogene TRBV3-2) to TRBJ2-1; a weak D match, TRBD2 (6 bases). Germline assignment: CDR1 LGHDT and CDR2 YNNKEL (reference sequence). V lost 4 bases, J lost 9 bases, and 16 bases lay in between. The CDR3 is 14 amino acids. The CDR3 sequence: CASSPRRDNGEQFF. The CDR3 nucleotides read TGTGCCAGCAGCCCGAGGAGGGATAACGGTGAGCAGTTCTTC.

The rearrangement uses TRBV20-1 and TRBJ1-1, with D unresolved. Germline assignment: CDR1 DFQATT and CDR2 SNEGSKA (reference sequence). This CDR3 has 10 residues. V was trimmed by 8 bases and J by 7 bases, leaving 11 bases between them. CDR3 sequence reads: CSLRQIEAFF. The CDR3 nucleotides are TGCAGTCTGAGGCAGATTGAAGCTTTCTTT.

The chain recombines TRBV18 with TRBJ1-2; a weak D match, TRBD1 (5 bases). Germline V gene lookup returns CDR1 KGHSH and CDR2 LQKENI. With 0 bases removed from V and 7 bases from J, the gap between germline ends came to 12 bases. CDR3 length equals 14 residues. The CDR3 loop reads CASSPPPGTPGYTF. CDR3 in DNA: TGTGCCAGCTCACCACCCCCAGGGACTCCTGGCTACACCTTC.

This clone was counted only a few times. V is TRBV19 and J is TRBJ2-2; TRBD2 agrees at 7 bases. The V segment lost 3 bases and the J segment 4 bases; nucleotides outside the gene matches: 8. Germline CDR1 LNHDA, CDR2 SQIVND (reference sequence). The CDR3 contains 16 residues. CDR3 bases: TGTGCCAGTAGTATTAGAGGGAGGGCCGGCACCGGGGAGCTGTTTTTT. This encodes CASSIRGRAGTGELFF.

A few counts support this clone. The chain has TRBV6-4 and TRBJ2-3; 8 bases match TRBD1. Germline V gene sequence: CDR1 MRHNA, CDR2 SNTAGT. The CDR3 runs 15 residues. J was trimmed by 4 bases and V by 0 bases; bases with no gene match: 3. The CDR3 DNA reads as TGTGCCAGCAGTGACTCGGCAGGGGGCGCAGATACGCAGTATTTT. Its translation is CASSDSAGGADTQYF.

The V call is TRBV6-2 or TRBV6-3, the J call TRBJ2-5, with TRBD2 as a possible D gene (5 bases). Germline CDR1 reads MNHEY; CDR2 reads SVGEGT. This CDR3 region has 14 residues. The V and J ends lost 2 bases and 5 bases respectively, with 12 bases between them. In nucleotides, the CDR3 is TGTGCCAGCAGTTACACGGGAACCGGGGAGACCCAGTACTTC. Translating it yields CASSYTGTGETQYF.

The chain recombines TRBV15 with TRBJ1-2, with TRBD1 as a possible D gene (5 bases). CDR3 length: 13 residues. Germline values: CDR1 LNHNV, CDR2 YYDKDF (reference sequence). V lost 3 bases, J lost 5 bases, and 10 bases lay in between. The chain's CDR3 is CATSRQGDYGYTF. The CDR3 bases are TGTGCCACCAGCAGGCAAGGGGATTATGGCTACACCTTC.

The chain links TRBV6-5 to TRBJ1-6; D not certain. CDR3 size: 15 residues. Trimming removed 7 bases at V and 3 bases at J, with 13 bases between. The germline V gene encodes CDR1 MNHEY and CDR2 SVGAGI. The CDR3 sequence is CASIGGSIYNSPLHF. DNA for the CDR3: TGTGCCAGCATCGGAGGGTCGATCTATAATTCACCCCTCCACTTT.

The rearrangement uses TRBV5-1 and TRBJ2-7; D is ambiguous. The CDR3 is made up of 13 amino acids. Deletions cut 0 bases from V and 3 bases from J, with 7 bases between. The germline gives CDR1 SGHRS, CDR2 YFSETQ. The CDR3 spells CASSLDSVYEQYF. CDR3 bases: TGCGCCAGCAGCTTGGACTCGGTCTACGAGCAGTACTTC.

This clone was found a few times. V is TRBV7-9 and J is TRBJ1-2; 8 bases fit TRBD1. The CDR3 covers 14 residues. With V trimmed by 4 bases and J by 8 bases, 9 bases remained unmatched. Germline V lookup: CDR1 SEHNR, CDR2 FQNEAQ (reference sequence). The CDR3 loop is CASSSYQGAQGYTF. In DNA form, the CDR3 reads TGTGCCAGCAGCTCGTATCAGGGGGCGCAGGGCTACACCTTC.